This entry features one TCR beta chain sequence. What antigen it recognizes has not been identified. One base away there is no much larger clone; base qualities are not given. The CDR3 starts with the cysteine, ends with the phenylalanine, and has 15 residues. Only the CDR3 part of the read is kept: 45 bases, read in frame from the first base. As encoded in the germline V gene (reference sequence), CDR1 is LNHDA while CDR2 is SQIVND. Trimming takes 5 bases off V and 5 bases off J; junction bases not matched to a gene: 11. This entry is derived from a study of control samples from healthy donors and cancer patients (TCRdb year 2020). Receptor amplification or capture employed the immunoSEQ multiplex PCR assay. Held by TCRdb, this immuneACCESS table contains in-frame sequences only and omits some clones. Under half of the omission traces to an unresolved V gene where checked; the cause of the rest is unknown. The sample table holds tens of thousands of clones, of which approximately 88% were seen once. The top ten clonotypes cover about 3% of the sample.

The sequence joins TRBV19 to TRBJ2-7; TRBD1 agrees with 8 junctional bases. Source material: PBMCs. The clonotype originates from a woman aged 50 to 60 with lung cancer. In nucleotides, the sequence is TGTGCCAGTAGTTCTGGACAGGGCCGTTTCGACGAGCAGTACTTC. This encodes CASSSGQGRFDEQYF.